This T cell receptor (beta chain) is drawn from a study of shared clonotypes between healthy human individuals. In the study overall: The donors, two women and three men, were aged 18 to 49.

Broader study findings: A generally larger estimated richness was seen in naive subsets than in memory subsets.

This clone appeared once. Its specificity is unknown. Sequencing was at deep level. Produced via immunoSEQ multiplex PCR; TCRdb's table is partial and in-frame only. This table holds approximately 2.5 million clones, roughly 93% found once. The CDR3 sequence is 14 residues long. The J segment lost 4 bases and the V segment lost 6 bases, leaving 6 bases of the junction unmatched. Germline V CDR1 and CDR2: MNHEY, SVGAGI. The sequenced sample was naive CD4+ T cells from PBMCs. Stated subset: CD45RA+ positively selected. The V gene is TRBV6-5, the J gene TRBJ2-1; TRBD2 matches 7 bases. This receptor was obtained from a man between 18 and 35 years old in good health. Some clones in this sample may be carry-over from other donors' samples. CDR3 in amino acids: CASRGGLVYNEQFF. In DNA, the CDR3 is TGTGCCAGCAGAGGTGGACTAGTGTACAATGAGCAGTTCTTC.